The text below deals with one T cell receptor beta chain. Its antigen is as yet unknown. The treatment was: approximately 9-day PBMC culture with coronavirus spike peptide pools or control peptides (ViraFEST assay). In the ViraFEST assay, peptide-pool expansion preceded TCR sequencing of expanded clonotypes. These data originate in a study of vaccination and CD4 T cells after COVID-19. Study-level background: Overlapping spike peptides served as the stimulus for the cells. These peptides came from SARS-CoV-2 and from the common cold coronaviruses HCoV-NL63, HCoV-OC43 and HCoV-229E.

CDR3 length: 14 residues. Germline CDR1 SGHNT, CDR2 YENEEA. The ends were cut back, 5 bases at V and 5 bases at J, with 15 bases in the middle. Sequenced with the Oncomine TCR Beta short-read assay was DNA taken from cultured CD4+ T cells. TCRdb reprocessed the PCR reads via MiXCR and lists one record per CDR3 protein. The sample shows under 20,000 distinct CDR3 sequences, around 48% of them seen only once. Sequenced here: CD4+ T cells from blood, cultured in vitro, sampled before SARS-CoV-2 vaccination. The origin of this receptor is a human donor who had recovered from COVID-19. The chain links TRBV11-3 to TRBJ1-1; D remains unclear. This chain's CDR3 is CASSTSPSRTEAFF. DNA for the CDR3: TGTGCCAGCAGCACAAGCCCTTCCAGGACTGAAGCTTTCTTT.